This TCR beta chain was profiled in a study of shared clonotypes between healthy human individuals. With 5 bases removed from V and 6 bases from J, the gap between germline ends came to 9 bases. Per the germline V gene, CDR1 is MGHRA and CDR2 is YSYEKL. This CDR3 contains 12 residues. Concerning this clone itself: Antigen specificity is unknown.

Study findings and constraints: With few donors, the genetic and exposure-history diversity represented was limited. Roughly 5% of naive CD4 clonotypes were common to a few donors.

The table came from immunoSEQ multiplex PCR; TCRdb's copy has only in-frame clones and leaves some out. The table records about 2.4 million clones, approximately 93% of them present only once. CD4+ cells underwent separation, giving CD45RA+ naive and CD45RA-negative memory subsets. Sequenced sample: naive CD4+ T cells from PBMCs. This sample's subset: CD45RA+ positively selected. The sequence derives from a man aged 18 to 30 in good health. Some clones in this sample may be carry-over from other donors' samples. V usage is TRBV4-1 and J usage is TRBJ2-3; D ambiguous. The CDR3: CASSGVRDTQYF. In DNA, the CDR3 is TGCGCCAGCAGCGGGGTCAGGGATACGCAGTATTTT.